The source of this T cell receptor (beta chain) is a study of vaccination and CD4 T cells after COVID-19. Study-level information: The cells were exposed to overlapping spike peptides originating from SARS-CoV-2, HCoV-NL63, HCoV-OC43 and HCoV-229E for stimulation. Each of the control cultures got a CEFX pool, an HIV-1 Nef pool, or no peptide.

Regarding this clonotype: The antigen remains undetermined.

An Oncomine TCR Beta short-read assay was used to sequence the DNA from cultured CD4+ T cells. TCRdb redid the calling of the PCR reads with MiXCR, one entry per CDR3 protein. The table records 20,000 to 25,000 distinct CDR3 sequences, about 45% of them present only once. Treatment reported: roughly 10-day PBMC culture with coronavirus spike peptide pools or control peptides (ViraFEST assay). V lost 2 bases and J 0 bases, leaving 14 bases between the germline ends. The V gene's germline CDR1 is MNHEY and CDR2 SVGAGI. The CDR3 spans 16 residues. The source is a human donor who had recovered from COVID-19. This chain connects TRBV6-5 to TRBJ2-7, with D possibly matching TRBD2 (5 bases). Source material: CD4+ T cells from blood, cultured in vitro. This CDR3 is CASSYPNRGISYEQYF. The DNA of the CDR3 is TGTGCCAGCAGTTACCCAAACCGGGGTATCTCCTACGAGCAGTACTTC.